What follows are 28 T cell receptor beta chains derived from one specimen sequenced in a study of post-analysis software for immune sequencing data. Overall study results and limits: Patients carried roughly 5 TRBV segments more frequently than controls did, and TRBV5-6, TRBV5-1 and TRBV20-1 were among them.

These receptors lack a known antigen. Presence of unique molecular identifiers characterized the TCR beta cDNA libraries. TCRdb fed the PCR reads into MiXCR, producing one record per CDR3 protein. The sample shows hundreds of thousands of distinct CDR3 sequences, approximately 46% of them seen only once. Material: blood. All receptors come from a girl aged 5-17 years with multiple sclerosis.

This clonotype was found once. The rearrangement uses TRBV6-1 and TRBJ2-1, with D maybe TRBD2 (5 bases). Germline V gene sequence: CDR1 MNHNS, CDR2 SASEGT. The V and J ends lost 2 bases and 14 bases respectively, with 19 bases between them. The CDR3 covers 14 residues. The CDR3 spells CASSETFAGGDKFF. The CDR3, as DNA: TGTGCCAGCAGTGAAACCTTCGCCGGAGGCGACAAGTTCTTC.

The J gene is TRBJ2-7, the V gene TRBV28, with D possibly being TRBD1 (5 bases). Germline CDR1 and CDR2: MDHEN and SYDVKM. Trimming stripped 4 bases from V and 3 bases from J, with 13 bases between. CDR3 length equals 14 residues. For the CDR3, the DNA is TGTGCCAGCAGTTCGACAGAGCAAGACTACGAGCAGTACTTC. This codes for CASSSTEQDYEQYF.

This clonotype was counted only a few times. The chain carries TRBV20-1 and TRBJ2-3; D may correspond to TRBD1 or TRBD2 (5 bases each). The CDR3 has 17 amino acids. Germline-derived CDR1 and CDR2 are DFQATT and SNEGSKA (reference sequence). Between the trimmed V and J ends, which lost 3 bases and 0 bases, there was a span of 19 bases. This CDR3 is CSASPPSGALSTDTQYF. The CDR3 DNA follows: TGCAGTGCTAGTCCTCCCTCCGGGGCGCTAAGCACAGATACGCAGTATTTT.

The chain employs TRBV5-1 and TRBJ2-6; TRBD1 agrees at 7 bases. Trimming took 2 bases from V and 2 from J; bases not matched to a gene: 4. CDR1 SGHRS and CDR2 YFSETQ come from the germline V gene. The CDR3 has 16 residues. CDR3 bases: TGCGCCAGCAGCTTAAACAGGGGTGCTGGGGCCAACGTCCTGACTTTC. It encodes CASSLNRGAGANVLTF.

The sample holds one count of this clonotype. This chain joins TRBV7-3 and TRBJ2-3, with 7 bases matching TRBD2. CDR1 is SGHTA, CDR2 FQGTGA, per germline. The CDR3 runs 15 residues. V shed 2 bases, J shed 2 bases, and the junction held 4 bases outside the gene matches. CDR3 nucleotides: TGTGCCAGCAGCTTATCTAGCGGAACCACAGATACGCAGTATTTT. Translation gives CASSLSSGTTDTQYF.

CDR3 sequence (DNA): TGTGCCAGCTCACCAGAACAGATTGGAGGCTACACCTTC. This translates into CASSPEQIGGYTF. This sequence joins TRBV18 and TRBJ1-2; no clear D. Trimming shortened V by 2 bases and J by 8 bases, and 12 bases separated the two germline ends. The CDR3 sequence is 13 residues long. Per germline, CDR1 KGHSH and CDR2 LQKENI.

The chain couples TRBV27 to TRBJ2-6; TRBD1 matches at 9 bases. V lost 6 bases and J lost 1; bases outside the gene matches: 7. CDR3 length: 17 amino acids. Germline V lookup: CDR1 MNHEY, CDR2 SMNVEV (reference sequence). The CDR3 here is CASRIGTGFSGANVLTF. The CDR3 DNA is TGTGCCAGCAGGATCGGGACAGGGTTTTCTGGGGCCAACGTCCTGACTTTC. Drawing the rest from reference TRBV27 and TRBJ2-6, the complete variable domain is EAQVTQNPRYLITVTGKKLTVTCSQNMNHEYMSWYRQDPGLGLRQIYYSMNVEVTDKGDVPEGYKVSRKEKRNFPLILESPSPNQTSLYFCASRIGTGFSGANVLTFGAGSRLTVL.

The chain uses TRBV12-3 or TRBV12-4 and TRBJ1-2; 9 positions agree with TRBD1. The CDR3 extends over 15 amino acids. The V segment lost 2 bases and the J segment 7 bases; nucleotides outside the gene matches: 8. The CDR3 DNA is TGTGCCAGCAGTTTAAGAACAGGGGGCGTAGGTGGCTACACCTTC. It codes for CASSLRTGGVGGYTF.

The V and J genes are TRBV24-1 and TRBJ1-1, with D possibly TRBD1 on 5 matching bases. The CDR3 sequence is 14 residues long. Germline V gives CDR1 KGHDR, CDR2 SFDVKD. V gave up 6 bases and J gave up 2 bases, with 12 bases separating them. The CDR3, as DNA: TGTGCCACCAGTTCTAGGGGTATTAACACTGAAGCTTTCTTT. Translated, it gives CATSSRGINTEAFF.

This clonotype occurred a few times. This sequence joins TRBV29-1 and TRBJ2-3; possibly TRBD2 for D (6 bases). V was shortened by 6 bases and J by 7 bases, with 23 bases between the two germline ends. CDR1 is SQVTM and CDR2 is ANQGSEA in the germline V gene. The CDR3 has 15 residues. Here the CDR3 DNA reads TGCAGCGTGGGGGAGGCAGGAAGTTCACAATATACGCAGTATTTT. This encodes CSVGEAGSSQYTQYF.

The CDR3 sequence is CSVEEGGARQETQYF. CDR3 DNA sequence: TGCAGCGTTGAAGAGGGGGGGGCTAGGCAAGAGACCCAGTACTTC. The chain recombines TRBV29-1 with TRBJ2-5, with a possible D match to TRBD2 (7 bases). Per germline, CDR1 SQVTM and CDR2 ANQGSEA. Trimming pared 0 bases from V and 2 bases from J, leaving 13 bases between. This CDR3 region has 15 residues.

The chain has TRBV18 and TRBJ2-1; 7 nucleotides line up with TRBD1. Per germline, CDR1 KGHSH and CDR2 LQKENI. Germline trimming cut 4 bases from V and 6 bases from J; bases unmatched to any gene: 18. CDR3 length: 18 residues. The CDR3 region is CASSRLPPGQGVGNEQFF. The CDR3 bases are TGTGCCAGCTCACGTCTTCCACCTGGGCAGGGGGTTGGCAATGAGCAGTTCTTC. Based on the CDR3 plus reference TRBV18 and TRBJ2-1, the full variable domain is NAGVMQNPRHLVRRRGQEARLRCSPMKGHSHVYWYRQLPEEGLKFMVYLQKENIIDESGMPKERFSAEFPKEGPSILRIQQVVRGDSAAYFCASSRLPPGQGVGNEQFFGPGTRLTVL.

The chain links TRBV20-1 to TRBJ2-7, with 9 bases aligning to TRBD2. Germline values: CDR1 DFQATT, CDR2 SNEGSKA (reference sequence). There are 15 residues in the CDR3. The V gene end was trimmed by 0 bases and the J gene end by 1 base; junction bases not matched to a gene: 4. This CDR3 reads CSARDLLAGSYEQYF. The CDR3 nucleotides read TGCAGTGCTAGAGATCTCCTAGCGGGGTCCTACGAGCAGTACTTC.

The chain links TRBV27 to TRBJ2-1, with D possibly TRBD2 on 6 matching bases. CDR3 length: 15 amino acids. V lost 6 bases and J lost 8, with 20 bases in between. CDR1 and CDR2 (germline): MNHEY, SMNVEV (reference sequence). CDR3 nucleotide sequence: TGTGCCAGCAGGTCCCTGGGGCGGAGGGTGGATGAGCAGTTCTTC. It translates to CASRSLGRRVDEQFF.

This clonotype has more than one count but fewer than ten. J is TRBJ2-5 and V is TRBV27; D possibly uses TRBD1 or TRBD2 (5 bases each). Germline loops: CDR1 MNHEY, CDR2 SMNVEV (reference sequence). CDR3 length: 15 amino acids. V was clipped by 4 bases and J by 2 bases, with 14 bases between them. CDR3 sequence: CASSSIRDGQETQYF. CDR3 DNA sequence: TGTGCCAGCAGTTCCATCCGGGACGGACAAGAGACCCAGTACTTC.

This clonotype has a single count. The chain employs TRBV7-2 and TRBJ2-7, with D possibly TRBD2 on 6 matching bases. Germline lookup yields CDR1 SGHTA and CDR2 FQGNSA. There are 16 residues in the CDR3. Trimming left V 0 bases short and J 0 bases short, with 12 bases between. The CDR3, as DNA: TGTGCCAGCAGCTTAGCTTTAGCGGACTTCTCCTACGAGCAGTACTTC. As protein: CASSLALADFSYEQYF.

The rearrangement uses TRBV20-1 and TRBJ1-1, with a possible D match to TRBD1 (6 bases). V was shortened by 0 bases and J by 5 bases, with 16 bases between the two germline ends. Germline-derived CDR1 and CDR2 are DFQATT and SNEGSKA (reference sequence). The CDR3 loop spans 15 amino acids. CDR3 sequence reads: CSARDRWGAQTEAFF. CDR3 in DNA: TGCAGTGCTAGAGATCGGTGGGGGGCGCAGACTGAAGCTTTCTTT.

The J gene is TRBJ1-5, the V gene TRBV12-3 or TRBV12-4; D call uncertain. The CDR3 consists of 14 residues. V lost 3 bases to trimming and J lost 5 bases, with 11 bases between them. In DNA, the CDR3 is TGTGCCAGCAGTTTTTCAGGTTTGGATCAGCCCCAGCATTTT. As protein: CASSFSGLDQPQHF.

This clonotype was recorded at least ten times. The rearrangement links TRBV4-3 to TRBJ2-1; possible D gene TRBD1, 7 bases. Germline CDR1 reads LGHNA; CDR2 reads YSLEER. The CDR3 is 17 residues long. Trimming took off 0 bases at V and 4 bases at J, with 16 bases between the two ends. The CDR3 nucleotides are TGCGCCAGCAGCCAAGATCTAGGGCAGGGGGGATACAATGAGCAGTTCTTC. The encoded protein is CASSQDLGQGGYNEQFF.

This clonotype was counted ten times or more. The chain couples TRBV20-1 to TRBJ2-7; 7 positions match TRBD1. V was clipped by 3 bases and J by 0 bases; unmatched bases: 2. In germline, CDR1 is DFQATT, CDR2 SNEGSKA (reference sequence). The CDR3 is made up of 13 amino acids. The CDR3 DNA sequence: TGCAGTGCTAGCCGGGACAGCTCCTACGAGCAGTACTTC. Its protein product is CSASRDSSYEQYF.

This clonotype was seen once. The rearrangement joins TRBV20-1 to TRBJ2-5; D ambiguous. V was shortened by 6 bases and J by 5 bases, with 16 bases between the two germline ends. The CDR3 length is 13 residues. Germline CDR1 reads DFQATT; CDR2 reads SNEGSKA (reference sequence). This chain's CDR3 is CSASPPGRETQYF. The CDR3 bases are TGCAGTGCGAGCCCCCCTGGACGGGAGACCCAGTACTTC.

This chain connects TRBV28 to TRBJ2-6, with a tentative D call TRBD2 (6 bases). The length of the CDR3 is 15 residues. Trimming shortened V by 10 bases and J by 0 bases, and 13 bases separated the two germline ends. Per germline, CDR1 MDHEN and CDR2 SYDVKM. CDR3 region: CATRGTASGANVLTF. CDR3 DNA sequence: TGTGCCACCCGAGGGACTGCCTCTGGGGCCAACGTCCTGACTTTC. Looking up the rest from reference TRBV28 and TRBJ2-6 gives the full variable domain: DVKVTQSSRYLVKRTGEKVFLECVQDMDHENMFWYRQDPGLGLRLIYFSYDVKMKEKGDIPEGYSVSREKKERFSLILESASTNQTSMYLCATRGTASGANVLTFGAGSRLTVL.

The chain recombines TRBV7-2 with TRBJ2-3, with 12 nucleotides matching TRBD2. After removal of 6 bases from V and 6 bases from J, the junction contained 13 bases not matched to a gene. The CDR3 is 17 residues long. CDR1 is SGHTA and CDR2 is FQGNSA in the germline V gene. CDR3 coding DNA: TGTGCCAGCAGTTTCCTCCTAGCGGGGGGGCGTTCGGATACGCAGTATTTT. Its translation is CASSFLLAGGRSDTQYF.

The chain has TRBV5-1 and TRBJ2-7, with D possibly being TRBD1 (6 bases). CDR1 SGHRS and CDR2 YFSETQ come from the germline V gene. Trimming removed 5 bases from V and 2 bases from J, with 14 bases in between. The length of the CDR3 is 14 residues. The CDR3 bases are TGCGCCAGCAGGTGGTCAGGGGAAGCCTACGAGCAGTACTTC. Translated: CASRWSGEAYEQYF. Drawing the rest from reference TRBV5-1 and TRBJ2-7, the complete variable domain is KAGVTQTPRYLIKTRGQQVTLSCSPISGHRSVSWYQQTPGQGLQFLFEYFSETQRNKGNFPGRFSGRQFSNSRSEMNVSTLELGDSALYLCASRWSGEAYEQYFGPGTRLTVT.

This clonotype has a handful of counts. The rearrangement joins TRBV4-3 to TRBJ2-1; TRBD2 agrees at 9 bases. The CDR3 is 17 residues long. The V gene's germline CDR1 is LGHNA and CDR2 YSLEER. V lost 0 bases, J lost 9 bases, and 12 bases stayed unmatched. This chain's CDR3 is CASSQDLSSGSYFEQFF. CDR3 in DNA: TGCGCCAGCAGCCAAGATCTTAGTAGCGGGAGTTATTTTGAGCAGTTCTTC.

This clonotype was seen only a few times. CDR3 sequence reads: CASRSGYGYTF. In nucleotides, the CDR3 is TGTGCCAGCCGATCGGGCTATGGCTACACCTTC. The V gene is TRBV28, the J gene TRBJ1-2; no reliable D call. This CDR3 region has 11 residues. Per germline, CDR1 MDHEN and CDR2 SYDVKM. Trimming left V 8 bases short and J 4 bases short, with 8 bases between.

The chain recombines TRBV24-1 with TRBJ2-3; TRBD2 aligns across 7 bases. This CDR3 spans 18 amino acids. Per the germline V gene, CDR1 is KGHDR and CDR2 is SFDVKD. The J segment lost 0 bases and the V segment lost 5 bases, leaving 13 bases of the junction unmatched. CDR3 nucleotides: TGTGCCACCAGTGGACGGCCGACTGGCGGGAGTAGCACAGATACGCAGTATTTT. This encodes CATSGRPTGGSSTDTQYF.

This clonotype turned up a few times. This chain uses TRBV7-2 with TRBJ2-5; the D gene is possibly TRBD1 (6 bases). V was clipped by 5 bases and J by 5 bases, with 12 bases between them. Germline CDR1 is SGHTA and CDR2 is FQGNSA. The CDR3 runs 13 residues. The CDR3 sequence: CASSLGQTETQYF. The CDR3, as DNA: TGTGCCAGCAGCCTCGGACAGACGGAGACCCAGTACTTC.